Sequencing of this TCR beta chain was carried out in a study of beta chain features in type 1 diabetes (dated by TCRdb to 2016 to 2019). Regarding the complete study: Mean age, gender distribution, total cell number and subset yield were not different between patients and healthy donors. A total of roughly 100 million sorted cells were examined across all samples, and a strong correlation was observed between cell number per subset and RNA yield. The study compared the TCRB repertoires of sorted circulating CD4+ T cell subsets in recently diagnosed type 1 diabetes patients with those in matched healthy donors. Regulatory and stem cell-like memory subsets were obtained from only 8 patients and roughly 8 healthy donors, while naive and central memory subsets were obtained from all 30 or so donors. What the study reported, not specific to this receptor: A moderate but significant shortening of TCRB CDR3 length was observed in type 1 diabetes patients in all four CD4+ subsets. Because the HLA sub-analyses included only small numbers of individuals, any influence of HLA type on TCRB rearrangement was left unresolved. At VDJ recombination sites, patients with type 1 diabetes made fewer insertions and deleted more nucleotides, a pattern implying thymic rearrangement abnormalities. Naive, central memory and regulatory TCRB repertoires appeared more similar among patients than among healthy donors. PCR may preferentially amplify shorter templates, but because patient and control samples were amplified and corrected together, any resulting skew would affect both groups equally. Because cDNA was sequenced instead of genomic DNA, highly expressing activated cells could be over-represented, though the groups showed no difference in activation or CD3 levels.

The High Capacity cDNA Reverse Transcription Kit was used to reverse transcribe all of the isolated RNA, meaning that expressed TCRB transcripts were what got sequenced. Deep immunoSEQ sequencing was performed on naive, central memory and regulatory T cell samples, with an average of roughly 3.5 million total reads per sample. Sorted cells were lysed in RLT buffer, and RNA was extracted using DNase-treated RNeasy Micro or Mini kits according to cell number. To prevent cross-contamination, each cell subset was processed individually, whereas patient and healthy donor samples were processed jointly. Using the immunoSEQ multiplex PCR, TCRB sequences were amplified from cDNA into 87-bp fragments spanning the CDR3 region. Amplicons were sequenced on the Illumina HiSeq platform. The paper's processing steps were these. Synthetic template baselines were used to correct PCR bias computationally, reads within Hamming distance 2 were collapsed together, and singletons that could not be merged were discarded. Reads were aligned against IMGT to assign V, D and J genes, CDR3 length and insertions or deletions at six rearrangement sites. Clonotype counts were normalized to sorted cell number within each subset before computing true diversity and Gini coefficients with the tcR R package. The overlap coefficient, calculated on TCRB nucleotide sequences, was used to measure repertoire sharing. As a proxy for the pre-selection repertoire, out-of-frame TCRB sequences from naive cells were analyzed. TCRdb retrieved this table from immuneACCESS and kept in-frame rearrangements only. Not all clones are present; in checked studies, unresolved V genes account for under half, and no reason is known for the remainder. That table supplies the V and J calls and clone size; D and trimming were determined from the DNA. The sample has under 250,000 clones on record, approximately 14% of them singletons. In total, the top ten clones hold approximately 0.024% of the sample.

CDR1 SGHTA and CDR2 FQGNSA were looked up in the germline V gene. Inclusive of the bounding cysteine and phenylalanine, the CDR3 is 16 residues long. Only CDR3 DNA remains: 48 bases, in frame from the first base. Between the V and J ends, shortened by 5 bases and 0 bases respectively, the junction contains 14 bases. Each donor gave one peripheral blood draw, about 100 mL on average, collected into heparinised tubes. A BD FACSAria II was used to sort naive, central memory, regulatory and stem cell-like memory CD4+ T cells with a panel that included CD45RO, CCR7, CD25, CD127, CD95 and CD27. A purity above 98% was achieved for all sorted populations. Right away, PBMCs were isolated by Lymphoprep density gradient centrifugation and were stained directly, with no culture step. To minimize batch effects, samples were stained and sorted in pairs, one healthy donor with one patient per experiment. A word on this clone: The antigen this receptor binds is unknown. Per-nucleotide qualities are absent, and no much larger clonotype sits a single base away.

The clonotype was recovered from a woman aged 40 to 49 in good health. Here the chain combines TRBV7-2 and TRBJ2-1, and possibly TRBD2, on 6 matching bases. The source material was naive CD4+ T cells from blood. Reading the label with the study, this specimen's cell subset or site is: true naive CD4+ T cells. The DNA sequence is TGTGCCAGCAGCCCCGGGGGAGGAGGCTCCTACAATGAGCAGTTCTTC. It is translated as CASSPGGGGSYNEQFF.